The 9 T cell receptor beta chains below were found in one sample sequenced in a study of blood T cell repertoires in COVID-19. Assay used: immunoSEQ multiplex PCR; TCRdb lists only in-frame clones, some missing. The sample gives about 79,000 clones, about 90% of which show up once; approximately 4.3% is in the top ten. Input material: peripheral blood. The receptors shown here come from a man in his forties or fifties with active COVID-19.

The rearrangement uses TRBV27 and TRBJ1-3; a possible D gene is TRBD1 (6 bases). Germline CDR1 MNHEY, CDR2 SMNVEV (reference sequence). This CDR3 has 15 amino acids. Trimming pared 2 bases from V and 0 bases from J, leaving 8 bases between. Here the CDR3 reads CASSLTGSSGNTIYF. DNA for the CDR3: TGTGCCAGCAGTTTAACAGGGAGCTCTGGAAACACCATATATTTT.

The CDR3 nucleotides read TGTGCCAGCTCACCAGGGAGACAGGCCGTCTATGGCTACACCTTC. It specifies CASSPGRQAVYGYTF. The chain uses TRBV18 and TRBJ1-2; tentatively, D is TRBD1 (6 bases). Germline loops: CDR1 KGHSH, CDR2 LQKENI. V was cut by 2 bases and J by 4 bases, with 14 bases left in between. The CDR3 is 15 amino acids.

The V and J genes are TRBV3-1 (or the pseudogene TRBV3-2) and TRBJ2-5; no firm D call. Germline V gene lookup returns CDR1 LGHDT and CDR2 YNNKEL (reference sequence). Trimming pared 4 bases from V and 5 bases from J, leaving 11 bases between. The CDR3 extends over 13 amino acids. The chain's CDR3 is CASSRDFWETQYF. The CDR3, as DNA: TGTGCCAGCAGCCGCGACTTTTGGGAGACCCAGTACTTC.

The gene calls are TRBV5-1 and TRBJ1-5, with 7 bases that match TRBD1. The length of the CDR3 is 16 residues. The V segment lost 9 bases and the J segment 3 bases; nucleotides outside the gene matches: 15. Germline-derived CDR1 and CDR2 are SGHRS and YFSETQ. The CDR3 DNA follows: TGCGCCAACGAATCTAGAGGGACAGTAGTCAATCAGCCCCAGCATTTT. Its translation: CANESRGTVVNQPQHF.

This clone came up once. V is TRBV10-3 and J is TRBJ2-2, with TRBD2 matching over 15 bases. The CDR3 loop spans 18 amino acids. V trimming: 2 bases; J trimming: 0 bases; junction bases outside the gene matches: 1. Germline V gene sequence: CDR1 ENHRY, CDR2 SYGVKD. Here the CDR3 reads CAISEGLAGGPNTGELFF. CDR3 DNA: TGTGCCATCAGTGAGGGACTAGCGGGAGGGCCGAACACCGGGGAGCTGTTTTTT.

The rearrangement joins TRBV12-3 or TRBV12-4 to TRBJ1-5; the D gene is possibly TRBD1 (6 bases). This CDR3 contains 13 residues. V lost 6 bases and J 4 bases, leaving 10 bases between the germline ends. The CDR3 is CASSPGTNQPQHF. In DNA, the CDR3 is TGTGCCAGCAGCCCCGGGACAAATCAGCCCCAGCATTTT.

This clone was picked up one time. The chain recombines TRBV28 with TRBJ2-3, with 15 bases aligning to TRBD2. J lost 5 bases, V lost 1 base, and 1 base had no gene match. This CDR3 comprises 16 residues. Germline V lookup: CDR1 MDHEN, CDR2 SYDVKM. This CDR3 reads CASSLLGLAGGDTQYF. The DNA for the CDR3 is TGTGCCAGCAGTTTATTGGGACTAGCGGGGGGAGATACGCAGTATTTT.

The V and J genes are TRBV19 and TRBJ2-3, with 9 bases matching TRBD2. This CDR3 has 14 amino acids. CDR1 and CDR2 from the germline V gene are LNHDA and SQIVND (reference sequence). J lost 6 bases, V lost 5 bases, and 6 bases had no gene match. The CDR3: CASSLASGTDTQYF. CDR3 in DNA: TGTGCCAGTAGTCTGGCTAGCGGGACTGATACGCAGTATTTT.

This sequence joins TRBV19 and TRBJ2-1, with 8 nucleotides matching TRBD1. The CDR3 is made up of 14 amino acids. Germline V gives CDR1 LNHDA, CDR2 SQIVND (reference sequence). Trimming took 10 bases from V and 6 from J; bases not matched to a gene: 11. This chain's CDR3 is CATRRQGASNEQFF. Written as DNA, the CDR3 is TGTGCCACCAGGCGGCAGGGGGCAAGCAATGAGCAGTTCTTC.